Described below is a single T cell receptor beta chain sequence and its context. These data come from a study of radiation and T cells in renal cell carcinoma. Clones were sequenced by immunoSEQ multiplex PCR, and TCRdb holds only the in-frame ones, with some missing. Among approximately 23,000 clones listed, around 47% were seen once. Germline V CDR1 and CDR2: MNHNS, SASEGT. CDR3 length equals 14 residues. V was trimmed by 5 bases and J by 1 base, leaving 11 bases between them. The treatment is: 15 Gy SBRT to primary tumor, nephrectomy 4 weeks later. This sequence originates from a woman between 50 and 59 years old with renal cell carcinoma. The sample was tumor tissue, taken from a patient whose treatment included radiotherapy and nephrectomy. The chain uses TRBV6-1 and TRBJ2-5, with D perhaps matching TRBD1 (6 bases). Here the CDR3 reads CASSNDRTQETQYF. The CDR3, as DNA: TGTGCCAGCAGTAACGACAGGACCCAAGAGACCCAGTACTTC.